This TCR beta chain comes out of a study of blood T cell repertoires in COVID-19. Study context: Acute and convalescent COVID-19 samples came from the United States, Italy and Spain. PBMCs, B-cell-depleted T cells, or T cells were the source of the cDNA or gDNA that made up the material.

The authors' processing: Reference gene primer amplification gave nucleated cell count estimates. The table came from immunoSEQ multiplex PCR; TCRdb's copy has only in-frame clones and leaves some out. V and J calls and clone size are those listed in that table; D and trimming were worked out from the DNA. The sample has more than 300,000 clones; almost 90% are singletons. Enrolled during active infection, Seattle patients were then followed longitudinally. The germline CDR1 and CDR2 sequences are SGHAT and FQNNGV. The CDR3 extends over 15 amino acids. Trimming shortened V by 1 base and J by 7 bases, and 13 bases separated the two germline ends.

The genes are TRBV11-2 and TRBJ2-2, with D tentatively TRBD1 (6 bases). Sequencing used peripheral blood. The sequence was obtained from a woman aged 40 to 55 with COVID-19, enrolled during active disease. CDR3 sequence reads: CASSLGWGRSGELFF. For the CDR3, the DNA is TGTGCCAGCAGCTTAGGCTGGGGGCGAAGCGGGGAGCTGTTTTTT.